The 11 T cell receptor beta chains given below trace back to one sample, sequenced in a study of CD8 T cells in ankylosing spondylitis. TCRdb re-analysed the 5' RACE reads in MiXCR, keeping a single row per CDR3 protein. The table has about 36,000 distinct CDR3 sequences, 5.5% to 7.5% seen once. What was sequenced was blood, either unsorted or a sorted T cell fraction (not recorded which). These receptors were obtained from a male donor with ankylosing spondylitis or in good health (not recorded which).

This clonotype was observed at least ten times. Here the CDR3 reads CASSPGHSDTGELFF. CDR3 sequence (DNA): TGCGCCAGCAGCCCGGGACATTCGGACACCGGGGAGCTGTTTTTT. The chain recombines TRBV5-1 with TRBJ2-2, with D maybe TRBD1 (6 bases). Germline V gene sequence: CDR1 SGHRS, CDR2 YFSETQ. The CDR3 runs to 15 residues. Trimming cost V 4 bases and J 3 bases, with 13 bases left between them.

This clonotype showed up many times. The genes are TRBV5-5 and TRBJ1-1; no firm D call. Looked up from germline, CDR1 is SGHKS and CDR2 is YYEKEE (reference sequence). The length of the CDR3 is 15 residues. V dropped 4 bases and J dropped 0 bases, with 13 bases sitting between them. The CDR3 sequence is CASSRDGTMNTEAFF. CDR3 nucleotide sequence: TGTGCCAGCAGCCGCGACGGTACTATGAACACTGAAGCTTTCTTT.

Many counts were recorded for this clonotype. This chain joins TRBV20-1 and TRBJ1-5; no clear D gene. Germline V gene lookup returns CDR1 DFQATT and CDR2 SNEGSKA (reference sequence). Between the trimmed V and J ends, which lost 6 bases and 9 bases, there was a span of 18 bases. The CDR3 runs 13 residues. CDR3 nucleotide sequence: TGCAGTGCCCTCCACCGCTCCATGGGGCCCCAGCATTTT. It encodes CSALHRSMGPQHF.

This clonotype was observed many times. The rearrangement joins TRBV15 to TRBJ2-7; no firm D call. Germline CDR1 LNHNV, CDR2 YYDKDF (reference sequence). This CDR3 comprises 14 residues. Trimming removed 1 base at V and 6 bases at J, with 13 bases between. CDR3 sequence: CATSRVGSKGEQYF. CDR3 DNA: TGTGCCACCAGCAGAGTGGGCAGTAAAGGCGAGCAGTACTTC. The full variable domain, in which reference TRBV15 and TRBJ2-7 provide the parts outside the CDR3, is DAMVIQNPRYQVTQFGKPVTLSCSQTLNHNVMYWYQQKSSQAPKLLFHYYDKDFNNEADTPDNFQSRRPNTSFCFLDIRSPGLGDTAMYLCATSRVGSKGEQYFGPGTRLTVT.

This clonotype was observed many times. The V and J genes are TRBV3-1 and TRBJ2-1; 7 bases align to TRBD1. The germline V gene encodes CDR1 LGHDT and CDR2 YNNKEL (reference sequence). J lost 0 bases, V lost 5 bases, and 4 bases had no gene match. The CDR3 runs 15 residues. CDR3: CASSSYRGSYNEQFF. The CDR3 DNA reads as TGTGCCAGCAGCTCTTACAGGGGCTCCTACAATGAGCAGTTCTTC.

This clonotype has ten or more counts. CDR3 protein: CASSSGLAERYYNEQFF. CDR3 bases: TGCGCCAGCAGCTCGGGACTAGCGGAAAGATACTACAATGAGCAGTTCTTC. This chain uses TRBV5-1 with TRBJ2-1; 11 nucleotides agree with TRBD2. Germline V gene lookup returns CDR1 SGHRS and CDR2 YFSETQ. This CDR3 comprises 17 residues. The J segment lost 3 bases and the V segment lost 3 bases, leaving 8 bases of the junction unmatched.

This clonotype was counted at least ten times. The rearrangement uses TRBV29-1 and TRBJ2-5, with D perhaps being TRBD1 or TRBD2 (5 bases each). CDR3 length: 12 amino acids. V lost 8 bases, J lost 3 bases, and 13 bases lay in between. Looked up from germline, CDR1 is SQVTM and CDR2 is ANQGSEA. The CDR3 nucleotides are TGCAGCACTTCGGGACCCGAAGAGACCCAGTACTTC. The encoded protein is CSTSGPEETQYF.

At least ten counts were recorded for this clonotype. The chain carries TRBV5-1 and TRBJ2-2; D perhaps matches TRBD1 (6 bases). CDR3 size: 14 residues. Germline lookup yields CDR1 SGHRS and CDR2 YFSETQ. Trimming took off 4 bases at V and 6 bases at J, with 13 bases between the two ends. CDR3 nucleotides: TGCGCCAGCAGCCTGAGACAGGTCCCCGGGGAGCTGTTTTTT. Translation gives CASSLRQVPGELFF.

This clonotype was detected many times. The V gene is TRBV4-2, the J gene TRBJ2-1; 8 bases match TRBD2. Germline CDR1 and CDR2: LGHNA and YNFKEQ. This CDR3 spans 16 amino acids. Trimming took 3 bases from V and 5 from J; bases not matched to a gene: 9. The CDR3 nucleotides read TGTGCCAGCAGCCAGCCGGGACTAGGGGTGAACAATGAGCAGTTCTTC. This codes for CASSQPGLGVNNEQFF.

This clonotype was recorded at least ten times. The rearrangement joins TRBV20-1 to TRBJ2-7; D not resolved. This CDR3 spans 11 amino acids. In germline, CDR1 is DFQATT, CDR2 SNEGSKA (reference sequence). V lost 1 base, J lost 5 bases, and 6 bases lay in between. The CDR3 DNA reads TGCAGTGCTAGAGCTGTTAACGAGCAGTACTTC. Translating gives CSARAVNEQYF.

This clonotype came up many times. The chain carries TRBV7-8 and TRBJ2-1; D uncertain. The CDR3 is 14 amino acids. Germline CDR1 SGHVS, CDR2 FQNEAQ. V lost 3 bases to trimming and J lost 0 bases, with 6 bases between them. The CDR3 DNA sequence: TGTGCCAGCAGCTTGCCCAGCTCCTACAATGAGCAGTTCTTC. This gives the protein CASSLPSSYNEQFF.